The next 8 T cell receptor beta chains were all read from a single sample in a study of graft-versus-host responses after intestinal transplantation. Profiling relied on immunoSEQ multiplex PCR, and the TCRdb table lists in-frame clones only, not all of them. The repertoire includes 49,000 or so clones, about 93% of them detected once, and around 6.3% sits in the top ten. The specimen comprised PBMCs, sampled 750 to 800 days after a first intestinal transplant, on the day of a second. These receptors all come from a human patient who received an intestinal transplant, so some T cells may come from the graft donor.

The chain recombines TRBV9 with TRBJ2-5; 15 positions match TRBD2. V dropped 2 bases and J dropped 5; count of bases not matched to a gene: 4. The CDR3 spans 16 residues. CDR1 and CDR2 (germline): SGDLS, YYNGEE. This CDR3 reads CASSVGLAGGGETQYF. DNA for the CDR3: TGTGCCAGCAGCGTCGGACTAGCGGGAGGGGGGGAGACCCAGTACTTC.

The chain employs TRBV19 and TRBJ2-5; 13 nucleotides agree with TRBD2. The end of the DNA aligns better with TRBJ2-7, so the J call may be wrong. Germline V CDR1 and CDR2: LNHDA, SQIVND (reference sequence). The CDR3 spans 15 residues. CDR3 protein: CASSMGTSGTYEQYF. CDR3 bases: TGTGCCAGTAGTATGGGGACTAGCGGGACTTACGAGCAGTACTTC.

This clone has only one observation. The CDR3 protein is CATRPPPTAAGSGRESYEQYF. Written as DNA, the CDR3 is TGTGCCACAAGACCCCCCCCAACCGCGGCCGGAAGCGGGAGGGAATCCTACGAGCAGTACTTC. The chain combines TRBV7-8 with TRBJ2-7; 10 nucleotides match TRBD2. The CDR3 sequence is 21 residues long. From germline, CDR1 is SGHVS and CDR2 FQNEAQ. V lost 10 bases to trimming and J lost 1 base; unmatched junction nucleotides: 28.

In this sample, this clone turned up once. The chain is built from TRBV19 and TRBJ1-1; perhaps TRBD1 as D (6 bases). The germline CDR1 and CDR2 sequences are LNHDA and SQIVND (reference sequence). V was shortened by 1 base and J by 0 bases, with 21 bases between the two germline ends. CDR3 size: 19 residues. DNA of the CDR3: TGTGCCAGTAGTATAGCGGGCACAGGGCTCGAATACCTGAACACTGAAGCTTTCTTT. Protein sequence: CASSIAGTGLEYLNTEAFF.

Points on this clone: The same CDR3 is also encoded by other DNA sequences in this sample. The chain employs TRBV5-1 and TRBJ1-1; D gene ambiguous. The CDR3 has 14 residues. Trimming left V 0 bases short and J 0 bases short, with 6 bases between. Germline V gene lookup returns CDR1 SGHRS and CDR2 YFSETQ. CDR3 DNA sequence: TGCGCCAGCAGCTTGGCAGACCTGAACACTGAAGCTTTCTTT. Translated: CASSLADLNTEAFF. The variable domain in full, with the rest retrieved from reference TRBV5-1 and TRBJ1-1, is KAGVTQTPRYLIKTRGQQVTLSCSPISGHRSVSWYQQTPGQGLQFLFEYFSETQRNKGNFPGRFSGRQFSNSRSEMNVSTLELGDSALYLCASSLADLNTEAFFGQGTRLTVV.

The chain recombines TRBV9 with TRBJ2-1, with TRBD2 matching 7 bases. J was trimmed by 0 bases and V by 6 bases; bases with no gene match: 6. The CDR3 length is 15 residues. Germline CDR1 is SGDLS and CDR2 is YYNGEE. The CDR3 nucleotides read TGTGCCAGCACCCTAGGGGAGGGCTCCTACAATGAGCAGTTCTTC. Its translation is CASTLGEGSYNEQFF.

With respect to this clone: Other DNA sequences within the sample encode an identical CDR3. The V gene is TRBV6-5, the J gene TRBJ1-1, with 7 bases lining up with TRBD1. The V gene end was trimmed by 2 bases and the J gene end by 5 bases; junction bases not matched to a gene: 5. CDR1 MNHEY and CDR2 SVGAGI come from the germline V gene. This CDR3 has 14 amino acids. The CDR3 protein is CASSYTDRVTEAFF. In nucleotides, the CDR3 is TGTGCCAGCAGTTACACCGACAGGGTTACTGAAGCTTTCTTT.

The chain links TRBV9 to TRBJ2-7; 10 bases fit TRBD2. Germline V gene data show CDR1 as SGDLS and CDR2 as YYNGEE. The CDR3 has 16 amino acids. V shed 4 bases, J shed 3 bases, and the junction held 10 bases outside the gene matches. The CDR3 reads CASSPRLAGSLYEQYF. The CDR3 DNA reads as TGTGCCAGCAGCCCCAGACTAGCGGGTAGCCTCTACGAGCAGTACTTC.